This TCR beta chain was obtained from a study of early T cells in non-severe SARS-CoV-2 infection. TCRdb re-derived calls from the 5' RACE reads in MiXCR, one entry per CDR3 protein. The table shows some 100,000 distinct CDR3 sequences, with approximately 14% occurring only once. The length of the CDR3 is 14 residues. V was clipped by 6 bases and J by 6 bases; unmatched bases: 5. Germline V gene sequence: CDR1 ENHRY, CDR2 SYGVKD. The rearrangement links TRBV10-3 to TRBJ1-6, with TRBD1 identical over 7 bases. This clonotype was sampled from an adult who was a healthcare worker with PCR-confirmed SARS-CoV-2 infection or an uninfected control (not recorded which). Source material: whole blood. This CDR3 reads CAIRSQGVNSPLHF. In nucleotides, the CDR3 is TGTGCCATCAGATCCCAGGGGGTTAATTCACCCCTCCACTTT.